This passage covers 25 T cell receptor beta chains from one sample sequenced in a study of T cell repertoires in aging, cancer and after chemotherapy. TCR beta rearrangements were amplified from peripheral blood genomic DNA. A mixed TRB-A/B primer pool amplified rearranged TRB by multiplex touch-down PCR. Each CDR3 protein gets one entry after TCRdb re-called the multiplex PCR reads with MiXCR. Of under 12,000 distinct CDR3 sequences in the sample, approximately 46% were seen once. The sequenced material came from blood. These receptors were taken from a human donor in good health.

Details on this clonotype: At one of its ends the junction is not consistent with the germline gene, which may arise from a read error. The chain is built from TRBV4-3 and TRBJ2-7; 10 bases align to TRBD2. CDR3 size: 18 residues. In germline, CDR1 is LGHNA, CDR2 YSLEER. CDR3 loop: CASSQAKSGTSVHYEQYF. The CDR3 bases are TGTGCCAGCAGCCAAGCTAAATCCGGGACTAGCGTCCACTACGAGCAGTACTTC.

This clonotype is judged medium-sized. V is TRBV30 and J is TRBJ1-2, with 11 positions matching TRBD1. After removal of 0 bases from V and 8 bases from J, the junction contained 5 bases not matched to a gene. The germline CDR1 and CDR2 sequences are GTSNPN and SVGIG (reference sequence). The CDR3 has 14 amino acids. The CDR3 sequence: CAWSVLGTGGGYTF. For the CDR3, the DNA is TGTGCCTGGAGTGTACTCGGGACAGGGGGAGGCTACACCTTC.

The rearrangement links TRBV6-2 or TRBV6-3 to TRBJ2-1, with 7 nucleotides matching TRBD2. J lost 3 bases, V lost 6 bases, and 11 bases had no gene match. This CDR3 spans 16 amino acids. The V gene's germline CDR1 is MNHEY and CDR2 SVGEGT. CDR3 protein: CASRLTSSGGYNEQFF. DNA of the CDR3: TGTGCCAGCAGACTGACTAGCTCAGGAGGCTACAATGAGCAGTTCTTC.

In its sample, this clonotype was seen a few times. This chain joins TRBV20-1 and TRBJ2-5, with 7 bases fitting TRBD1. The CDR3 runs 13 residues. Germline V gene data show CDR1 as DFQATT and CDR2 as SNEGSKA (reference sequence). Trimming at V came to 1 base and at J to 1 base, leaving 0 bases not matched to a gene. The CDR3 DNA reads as TGCAGTGCTAGAGGACAGGGCCAAGAGACCCAGTACTTC. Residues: CSARGQGQETQYF.

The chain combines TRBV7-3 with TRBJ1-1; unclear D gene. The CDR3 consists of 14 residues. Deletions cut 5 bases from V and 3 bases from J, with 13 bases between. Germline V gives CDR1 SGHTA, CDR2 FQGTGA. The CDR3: CASSPEAFYTEAFF. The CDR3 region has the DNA TGTGCCAGCAGCCCGGAGGCCTTCTACACTGAAGCTTTCTTT.

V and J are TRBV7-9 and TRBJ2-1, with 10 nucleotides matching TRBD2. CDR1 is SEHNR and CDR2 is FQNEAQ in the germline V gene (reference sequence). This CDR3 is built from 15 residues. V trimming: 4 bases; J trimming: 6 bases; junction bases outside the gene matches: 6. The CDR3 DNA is TGTGCCAGCAGCTCTAGCGGGAGTTGGTTCAATGAGCAGTTCTTC. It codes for CASSSSGSWFNEQFF. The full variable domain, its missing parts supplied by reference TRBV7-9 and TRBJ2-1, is DTGVSQNPRHKITKRGQNVTFRCDPISEHNRLYWYRQTLGQGPEFLTYFQNEAQLEKSRLLSDRFSAERPKGSFSTLEIQRTEQGDSAMYLCASSSSGSWFNEQFFGPGTRLTVL.

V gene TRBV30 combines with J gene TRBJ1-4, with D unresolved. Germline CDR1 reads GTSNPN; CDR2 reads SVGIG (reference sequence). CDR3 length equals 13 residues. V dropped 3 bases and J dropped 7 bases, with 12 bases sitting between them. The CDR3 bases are TGTGCCTGGAGCCATAACATGGGTGAAAAACTGTTTTTT. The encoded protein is CAWSHNMGEKLFF.

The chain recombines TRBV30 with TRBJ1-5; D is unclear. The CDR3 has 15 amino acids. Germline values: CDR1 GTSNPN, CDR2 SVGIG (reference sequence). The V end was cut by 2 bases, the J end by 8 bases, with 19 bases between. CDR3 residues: CAWSLNGREIKPQHF. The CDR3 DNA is TGTGCCTGGAGTTTAAATGGACGGGAGATCAAGCCCCAGCATTTT.

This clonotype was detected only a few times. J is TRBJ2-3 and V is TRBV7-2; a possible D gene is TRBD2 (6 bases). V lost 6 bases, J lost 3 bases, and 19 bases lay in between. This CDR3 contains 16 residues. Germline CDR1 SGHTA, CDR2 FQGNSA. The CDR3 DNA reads TGTGCCAGCAGTCTCCGGGGACTCCCGATGACAGATACGCAGTATTTT. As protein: CASSLRGLPMTDTQYF.

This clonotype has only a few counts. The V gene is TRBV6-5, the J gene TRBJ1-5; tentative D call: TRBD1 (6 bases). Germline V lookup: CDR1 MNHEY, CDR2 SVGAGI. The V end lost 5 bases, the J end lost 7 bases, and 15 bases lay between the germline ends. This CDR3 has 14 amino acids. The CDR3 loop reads CASSSTGLRQPQHF. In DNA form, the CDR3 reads TGTGCCAGCAGTAGCACAGGGTTGAGACAGCCCCAGCATTTT.

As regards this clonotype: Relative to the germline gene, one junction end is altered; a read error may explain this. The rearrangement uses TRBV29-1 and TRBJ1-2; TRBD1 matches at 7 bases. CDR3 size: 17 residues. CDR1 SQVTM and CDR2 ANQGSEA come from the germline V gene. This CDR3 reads CSVAPYNRGLAGYGYNF. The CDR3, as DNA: TGCAGCGTTGCCCCGTATAACAGGGGATTGGCTGGCTATGGCTACAACTTC. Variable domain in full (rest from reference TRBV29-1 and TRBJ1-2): SAVISQKPSRDICQRGTSLTIQCQVDSQVTMMFWYRQQPGQSLTLIATANQGSEATYESGFVIDKFPISRPNLTFSTLTVSNMSPEDSSIYLCSVAPYNRGLAGYGYNFGSGTRLTVV.

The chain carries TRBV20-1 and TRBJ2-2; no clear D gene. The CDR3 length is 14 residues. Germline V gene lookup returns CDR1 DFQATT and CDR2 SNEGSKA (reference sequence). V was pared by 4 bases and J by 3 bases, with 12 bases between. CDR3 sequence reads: CSAIDALHTGELFF. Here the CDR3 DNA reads TGCAGTGCTATTGACGCACTCCACACCGGGGAGCTGTTTTTT.

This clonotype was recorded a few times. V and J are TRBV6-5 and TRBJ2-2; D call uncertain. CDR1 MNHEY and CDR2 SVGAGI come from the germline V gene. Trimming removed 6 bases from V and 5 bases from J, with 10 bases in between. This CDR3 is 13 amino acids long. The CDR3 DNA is TGTGCCAGCAGGACTGTCGGGACCGGGGAGCTGTTTTTT. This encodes CASRTVGTGELFF.

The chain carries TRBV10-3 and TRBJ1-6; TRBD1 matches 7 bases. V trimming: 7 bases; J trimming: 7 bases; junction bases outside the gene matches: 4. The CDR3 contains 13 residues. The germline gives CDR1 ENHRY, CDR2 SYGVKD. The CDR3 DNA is TGTGCCATCACCTGGGACAGCAATTCACCCCTCCACTTT. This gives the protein CAITWDSNSPLHF.

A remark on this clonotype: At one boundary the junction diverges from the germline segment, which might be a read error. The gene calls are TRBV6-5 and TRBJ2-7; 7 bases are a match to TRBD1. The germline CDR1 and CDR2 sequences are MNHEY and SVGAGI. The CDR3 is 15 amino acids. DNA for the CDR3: TGTGCCAGCAGAGACCAGGGGGTTTCAGGCTACGAGAAGTACTTC. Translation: CASRDQGVSGYEKYF.

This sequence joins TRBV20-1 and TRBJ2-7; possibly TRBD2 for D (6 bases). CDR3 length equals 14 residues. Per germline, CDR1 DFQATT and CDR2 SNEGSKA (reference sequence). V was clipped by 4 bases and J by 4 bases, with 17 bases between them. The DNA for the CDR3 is TGCAGTGCTAATGGGGGGAGAGGGCGGTACGAGCAGTACTTC. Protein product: CSANGGRGRYEQYF.

The DNA for the CDR3 is TGTGCCAGCAGCCCAATTTGGGGGGACCACGGAAAACTGTTTTTT. Protein sequence: CASSPIWGDHGKLFF. The gene calls are TRBV5-6 and TRBJ1-4; D is possibly TRBD1 (5 bases). Deletions cut 4 bases from V and 10 bases from J, with 20 bases between. The CDR3 is 15 amino acids. Germline assignment: CDR1 SGHDT and CDR2 YYEEEE.

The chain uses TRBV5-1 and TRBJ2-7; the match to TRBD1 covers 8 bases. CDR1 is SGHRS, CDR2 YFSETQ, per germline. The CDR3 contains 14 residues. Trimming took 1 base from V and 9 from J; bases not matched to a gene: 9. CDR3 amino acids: CASSLNGQGRGQYF. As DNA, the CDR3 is TGCGCCAGCAGCTTGAACGGACAGGGCCGAGGGCAGTACTTC.

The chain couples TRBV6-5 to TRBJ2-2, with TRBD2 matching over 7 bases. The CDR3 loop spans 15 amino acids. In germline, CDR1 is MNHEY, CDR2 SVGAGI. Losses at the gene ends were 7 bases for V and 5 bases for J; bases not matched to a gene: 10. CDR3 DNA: TGTGCCAGCACCCAGGGAGGGCCTGGGACCGGGGAGCTGTTTTTT. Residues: CASTQGGPGTGELFF.

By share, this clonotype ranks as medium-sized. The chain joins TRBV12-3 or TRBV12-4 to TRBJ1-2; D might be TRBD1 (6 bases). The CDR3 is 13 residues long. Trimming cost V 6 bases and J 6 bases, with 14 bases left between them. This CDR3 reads CASSNRVLNGYTF. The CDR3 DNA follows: TGTGCCAGCAGCAACAGGGTCCTCAATGGCTACACCTTC.

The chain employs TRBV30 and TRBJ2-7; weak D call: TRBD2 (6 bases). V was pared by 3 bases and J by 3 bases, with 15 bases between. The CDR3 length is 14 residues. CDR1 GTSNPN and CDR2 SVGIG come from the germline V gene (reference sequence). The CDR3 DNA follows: TGTGCCTGGAGCCAGGGACTGTCGGGCTACGAGCAGTACTTC. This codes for CAWSQGLSGYEQYF.

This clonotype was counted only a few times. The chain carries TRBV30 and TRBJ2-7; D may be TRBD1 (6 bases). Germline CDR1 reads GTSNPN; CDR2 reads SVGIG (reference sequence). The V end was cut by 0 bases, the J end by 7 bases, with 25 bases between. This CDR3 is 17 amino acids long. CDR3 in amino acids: CAWSVFYGVGEGEEQYF. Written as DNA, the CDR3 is TGTGCCTGGAGTGTTTTCTACGGGGTCGGAGAGGGGGAGGAGCAGTACTTC. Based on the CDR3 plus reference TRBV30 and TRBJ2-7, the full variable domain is SQTIHQWPATLVQPVGSPLSLECTVEGTSNPNLYWYRQAAGRGLQLLFYSVGIGQISSEVPQNLSASRPQDRQFILSSKKLLLSDSGFYLCAWSVFYGVGEGEEQYFGPGTRLTVT.

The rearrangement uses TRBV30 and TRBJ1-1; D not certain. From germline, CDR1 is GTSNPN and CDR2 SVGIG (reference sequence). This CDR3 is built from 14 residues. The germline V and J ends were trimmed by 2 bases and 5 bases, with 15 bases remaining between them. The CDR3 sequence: CAWSPPPGSTEAFF. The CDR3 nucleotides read TGTGCCTGGAGTCCTCCCCCCGGGAGTACTGAAGCTTTCTTT.

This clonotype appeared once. The CDR3 region has the DNA TGTGCCAGCAGTTTATCGGCCAGCGGGAACACTGAAGCTTTCTTT. Its translation is CASSLSASGNTEAFF. V and J are TRBV28 and TRBJ1-1, with D unresolved. The germline V gene encodes CDR1 MDHEN and CDR2 SYDVKM. The CDR3 extends over 15 amino acids. Trimming removed 1 base at V and 1 base at J, with 10 bases between.

The CDR3 loop is CASALGQGNAFF. In nucleotides, the CDR3 is TGTGCCAGCGCATTAGGACAGGGAAACGCTTTCTTT. The chain links TRBV5-5 to TRBJ1-1, with 8 bases lining up with TRBD1. CDR1 and CDR2 (germline): SGHKS, YYEKEE (reference sequence). The CDR3 contains 12 residues. V was clipped by 7 bases and J by 11 bases; unmatched bases: 10.